The T cell receptor beta chain described here comes from a study of cytomegalovirus exposure and HLA in healthy donors. For this clone: The antigen remains unidentified.

Whole-study findings and limits: An apparent linkage of common viral pathogens to several of the most significant clusters emerged in a later analysis. Researchers reported in a later analysis that a missense DCLRE1C variant was tied to TCR beta V- and J-gene trimming. In most subjects, TCR beta sequences reportedly gave accurate predictions of HLA-A and HLA-B alleles.

With 60 Vbeta and 13 Jbeta primers, the PCR was carried out. Libraries were prepared by immunoSEQ multiplex PCR; TCRdb keeps only in-frame clonotypes and omits some of them. This repertoire shows approximately 110,000 clones, about 80% found once; its top ten account for over 8%. The CDR3 sequence is 14 residues long. The V gene's germline CDR1 is MNHEY and CDR2 SVGAGI. Trimming left V 6 bases short and J 1 base short, with 12 bases between. The chain couples TRBV6-5 to TRBJ1-1; perhaps TRBD1 as D (5 bases). The sequence was collected from a man in his forties in good health and CMV-seropositive. Sequencing input: PBMCs. This CDR3 is CASRIQDSNTEAFF. CDR3 nucleotides: TGTGCCAGCAGAATACAGGATTCGAACACTGAAGCTTTCTTT.